Following are 30 T cell receptor beta chains from one sample sequenced in a study of OX40 agonist ivuxolimab in advanced cancers. Library construction relied on the immunoSEQ multiplex PCR assay. Not all clones reach the TCRdb copy of this immuneACCESS table, which keeps in-frame sequences only. Checked studies attribute under half of the gap to unresolved V genes and leave the rest unexplained. In this sample the table shows over 150,000 clones, 94% of which occur a single time. Clones ranked in the top ten supply 0.31% of the sample. This specimen consisted of CD4+ or CD8+ T cells sorted from blood, obtained in a trial of the OX40 agonist ivuxolimab. The origin of the receptors is an adult with an advanced solid tumor such as melanoma, head and neck, liver or kidney cancer.

The table lists this clone with a count of one. The chain has TRBV6-6 and TRBJ2-1; 10 bases are a match to TRBD1. Trimming at V came to 6 bases and at J to 6 bases, leaving 8 bases not matched to a gene. Germline-derived CDR1 and CDR2 are MNHNY and SVGAGI (reference sequence). This CDR3 has 15 residues. The CDR3 here is CASSLSDRGSNEQFF. In nucleotides, the CDR3 is TGTGCCAGCAGCCTATCGGACAGGGGGAGCAATGAGCAGTTCTTC.

The sample holds one count of this clone. The gene calls are TRBV7-3 and TRBJ1-4; D unclear. In germline, CDR1 is SGHTA, CDR2 FQGTGA. Deletions cut 2 bases from V and 4 bases from J, with 8 bases between. The CDR3 extends over 14 amino acids. The CDR3: CASSLRRLNEKLFF. CDR3 sequence (DNA): TGTGCCAGCAGCTTACGGCGGCTTAATGAAAAACTGTTTTTT.

The rearrangement links TRBV5-1 to TRBJ1-2; D gene ambiguous. In germline, CDR1 is SGHRS, CDR2 YFSETQ. The CDR3 length is 14 residues. Trimming cost V 2 bases and J 0 bases, with 8 bases left between them. The CDR3 DNA reads as TGCGCCAGCAGCTTCGGGAGATCTAACTATGGCTACACCTTC. Protein product: CASSFGRSNYGYTF.

This sequence joins TRBV9 and TRBJ2-3; the D gene is possibly TRBD2 (5 bases). V lost 0 bases, J lost 5 bases, and 10 bases lay in between. The CDR3 spans 14 residues. Per germline, CDR1 SGDLS and CDR2 YYNGEE. DNA for the CDR3: TGTGCCAGCAGCGTAGGAGGGCTGGGAGATACGCAGTATTTT. Translating gives CASSVGGLGDTQYF. Together with reference TRBV9 and TRBJ2-3, the CDR3 gives the full variable domain: DSGVTQTPKHLITATGQRVTLRCSPRSGDLSVYWYQQSLDQGLQFLIQYYNGEERAKGNILERFSAQQFPDLHSELNLSSLELGDSALYFCASSVGGLGDTQYFGPGTRLTVL.

This chain connects TRBV19 to TRBJ1-1; the D gene is possibly TRBD1 (5 bases). The CDR3 loop spans 15 amino acids. Trimming took 2 bases from V and 2 from J, leaving 12 bases between them. In germline, CDR1 is LNHDA, CDR2 SQIVND (reference sequence). CDR3 amino acids: CASSIIGRANTEAFF. CDR3 DNA sequence: TGTGCCAGTAGTATAATCGGCAGGGCAAACACTGAAGCTTTCTTT.

This clone was detected only once. The rearrangement joins TRBV7-9 to TRBJ1-1; weak D call: TRBD1 (5 bases). CDR3 length equals 14 residues. The V and J ends lost 7 bases and 2 bases respectively, with 14 bases between them. Germline-derived CDR1 and CDR2 are SEHNR and FQNEAQ (reference sequence). DNA for the CDR3: TGTGCCAGCACCTATATTACAGGTAACACTGAAGCTTTCTTT. Translation gives CASTYITGNTEAFF. Full variable domain (remainder filled in from reference TRBV7-9 and TRBJ1-1): DTGVSQNPRHKITKRGQNVTFRCDPISEHNRLYWYRQTLGQGPEFLTYFQNEAQLEKSRLLSDRFSAERPKGSFSTLEIQRTEQGDSAMYLCASTYITGNTEAFFGQGTRLTVV.

The chain uses TRBV19 and TRBJ1-5; 10 bases agree with TRBD1. CDR1 and CDR2 (germline): LNHDA, SQIVND (reference sequence). This CDR3 has 15 residues. The V and J ends lost 7 bases and 9 bases, in that order; junction bases with no gene match: 12. The CDR3 sequence is CASTPTGGGYSPQHF. CDR3 sequence (DNA): TGTGCCAGTACCCCGACAGGGGGCGGGTATTCGCCCCAGCATTTT.

This chain links TRBV29-1 with TRBJ1-3; 8 bases match TRBD1. J gave up 2 bases and V 6 bases, and 3 bases lay outside the gene matches. Per the germline V gene, CDR1 is SQVTM and CDR2 is ANQGSEA. The CDR3 contains 13 residues. CDR3 loop: CSVETGAGNTIYF. CDR3 bases: TGCAGCGTAGAGACAGGGGCTGGAAACACCATATATTTT.

This clone has a single count. The chain couples TRBV14 to TRBJ2-3; either TRBD1 or TRBD2 may fit D (6 bases each). CDR1 is SGHDN and CDR2 is FVKESK in the germline V gene. The CDR3 runs 13 residues. The germline V and J ends were trimmed by 2 bases and 8 bases, with 11 bases remaining between them. Written as DNA, the CDR3 is TGTGCCAGCAGCCAACAACAGGGAGGTACGCAGTATTTT. Encoded protein: CASSQQQGGTQYF.

This sequence joins TRBV7-8 and TRBJ1-3; D is unclear. The germline V and J ends were trimmed by 5 bases and 1 base, with 12 bases remaining between them. The CDR3 runs to 15 residues. CDR1 and CDR2 from the germline V gene are SGHVS and FQNEAQ. CDR3 DNA: TGTGCCAGCAGCCGTTCACCGGTTTCTGGAAACACCATATATTTT. Translation gives CASSRSPVSGNTIYF.

This chain connects TRBV7-9 to TRBJ1-4; tentative D call: TRBD1 (5 bases). The CDR3 totals 12 residues. The V end lost 5 bases, the J end lost 10 bases, and 11 bases lay between the germline ends. Germline lookup yields CDR1 SEHNR and CDR2 FQNEAQ (reference sequence). DNA for the CDR3: TGTGCCAGCAGCCTAGGTGGGGGAAAACTGTTTTTT. It yields the protein CASSLGGGKLFF.

The chain joins TRBV19 to TRBJ2-5; D is perhaps TRBD2 (5 bases). The CDR3 totals 17 residues. The germline gives CDR1 LNHDA, CDR2 SQIVND (reference sequence). The V gene lost 3 bases and the J gene lost 5 bases, with 22 bases spanning the gap. CDR3 sequence (DNA): TGTGCCAGTAGTATGGGAGCTCCCCCGCGTTTCATGGAGACCCAGTACTTC. It translates to CASSMGAPPRFMETQYF.

The CDR3, as DNA: TGTGCCAGCGTCCCCGGGGGGGGTGCGAAGCAGTTCTTC. This translates into CASVPGGGAKQFF. The rearrangement uses TRBV28 and TRBJ2-1, with 8 bases fitting TRBD2. J gave up 11 bases and V 8 bases, and 11 bases lay outside the gene matches. Germline CDR1 MDHEN, CDR2 SYDVKM. The CDR3 has 13 amino acids. Filled out from reference TRBV28 and TRBJ2-1, the complete variable domain reads DVKVTQSSRYLVKRTGEKVFLECVQDMDHENMFWYRQDPGLGLRLIYFSYDVKMKEKGDIPEGYSVSREKKERFSLILESASTNQTSMYLCASVPGGGAKQFFGPGTRLTVL.

The chain employs TRBV6-5 and TRBJ2-7; 12 bases match TRBD1. CDR3 length equals 15 residues. With V trimmed by 7 bases and J by 7 bases, 11 bases remained unmatched. CDR1 MNHEY and CDR2 SVGAGI come from the germline V gene. The CDR3 DNA follows: TGTGCCAGCATCTCGTCCGGGACAGGGGGCCTAGAGCAGTACTTC. The encoded protein is CASISSGTGGLEQYF.

The chain is built from TRBV5-1 and TRBJ1-3; D is unclear. The CDR3 runs to 16 residues. Trimming cost V 0 bases and J 0 bases, with 10 bases left between them. Per the germline V gene, CDR1 is SGHRS and CDR2 is YFSETQ. This CDR3 reads CASSLAAGYSGNTIYF. CDR3 nucleotide sequence: TGCGCCAGCAGCTTGGCCGCGGGCTACTCTGGAAACACCATATATTTT.

This clone was counted only a few times. The chain links TRBV30 to TRBJ2-7, with D tentatively TRBD1 or TRBD2 (5 bases each). The CDR3 loop spans 15 amino acids. The germline CDR1 and CDR2 sequences are GTSNPN and SVGIG (reference sequence). V was cut by 1 base and J by 2 bases, with 15 bases left in between. The CDR3: CAWSAPGWGTYEQYF. CDR3 bases: TGTGCCTGGAGTGCCCCTGGCTGGGGGACCTACGAGCAGTACTTC.

The CDR3 loop is CASSLRQGAFNQPQHF. CDR3 coding DNA: TGTGCCAGCAGCTTGCGACAGGGGGCCTTCAATCAGCCCCAGCATTTT. The chain combines TRBV5-6 with TRBJ1-5; 10 bases fit TRBD1. V shed 1 base and J 3 bases; nucleotides not matched to a gene: 4. Germline-derived CDR1 and CDR2 are SGHDT and YYEEEE. CDR3 size: 16 residues.

The chain recombines TRBV7-9 with TRBJ1-5, with 12 bases matching TRBD1. Germline V gene sequence: CDR1 SEHNR, CDR2 FQNEAQ (reference sequence). V shed 9 bases, J shed 6 bases, and the junction held 9 bases outside the gene matches. This CDR3 has 15 amino acids. DNA of the CDR3: TGTGCCAGTTCGGCGGGACAGGGGGCCTCTCAGCCCCAGCATTTT. It translates to CASSAGQGASQPQHF.

The chain combines TRBV19 with TRBJ1-2; D is ambiguous. This CDR3 has 16 amino acids. Germline V gives CDR1 LNHDA, CDR2 SQIVND (reference sequence). With 2 bases removed from V and 2 bases from J, the gap between germline ends came to 15 bases. CDR3 in amino acids: CASSILGHPVNYGYTF. The CDR3 nucleotides are TGTGCCAGTAGTATACTAGGGCACCCTGTCAACTATGGCTACACCTTC.

The V gene is TRBV7-9, the J gene TRBJ1-1, with D tentatively TRBD1 (6 bases). This CDR3 comprises 15 residues. With 6 bases removed from V and 10 bases from J, the gap between germline ends came to 24 bases. The V gene's germline CDR1 is SEHNR and CDR2 FQNEAQ (reference sequence). CDR3 nucleotides: TGTGCCAGCAGACGAGGGGGTCTCGAGACCGCGGGAGCTTTCTTT. It specifies CASRRGGLETAGAFF.

The chain joins TRBV9 to TRBJ1-4, with unresolved D. The CDR3 covers 14 residues. Germline lookup yields CDR1 SGDLS and CDR2 YYNGEE. Trimming cost V 3 bases and J 5 bases, with 11 bases left between them. The CDR3 DNA follows: TGTGCCAGCAGCGGACCTGGGCGAAATGAAAAACTGTTTTTT. Protein product: CASSGPGRNEKLFF.

V usage is TRBV5-1 and J usage is TRBJ1-3, with 7 positions matching TRBD1. CDR3 length: 14 residues. V trimming: 4 bases; J trimming: 2 bases; junction bases outside the gene matches: 3. Germline V lookup: CDR1 SGHRS, CDR2 YFSETQ. The CDR3 loop is CASSLGTAGNTIYF. The DNA of the CDR3 is TGCGCCAGCAGCCTGGGGACAGCTGGAAACACCATATATTTT.

This sequence joins TRBV11-1 and TRBJ2-3, with 7 bases identical to TRBD1. The trim removed 5 bases at V and 2 bases at J, leaving 7 bases unmatched. CDR1 is SGHAT, CDR2 FQDESV, per germline (reference sequence). This CDR3 comprises 15 residues. The CDR3 here is CASSVRQGFTDTQYF. DNA of the CDR3: TGTGCCAGCAGCGTGCGACAGGGCTTCACAGATACGCAGTATTTT.

The V and J genes are TRBV9 and TRBJ2-7; D is unresolved. The CDR3 sequence is 14 residues long. Trimming took 0 bases from V and 4 from J, leaving 11 bases between them. Germline V lookup: CDR1 SGDLS, CDR2 YYNGEE. Here the CDR3 DNA reads TGTGCCAGCAGCGTAGAGGCCCACCTTTACGAGCAGTACTTC. This codes for CASSVEAHLYEQYF.

This chain connects TRBV18 to TRBJ1-4; possibly TRBD1 for D (5 bases). Trimming cost V 4 bases and J 3 bases, with 15 bases left between them. The CDR3 has 16 amino acids. CDR1 is KGHSH and CDR2 is LQKENI in the germline V gene. The CDR3 nucleotides are TGTGCCAGCTCACAATCCCAGGGAGGAGCTAATGAAAAACTGTTTTTT. Translating gives CASSQSQGGANEKLFF.

The chain employs TRBV28 and TRBJ2-1, with TRBD1 matching 7 bases. The CDR3 sequence is 14 residues long. Germline CDR1 reads MDHEN; CDR2 reads SYDVKM. The V gene end was trimmed by 5 bases and the J gene end by 10 bases; junction bases not matched to a gene: 11. DNA of the CDR3: TGTGCCAGCAGTATGGATCTGCCCAGGGGGGAGCAGTTCTTC. Amino acids: CASSMDLPRGEQFF.

This rearrangement joins TRBV9 to TRBJ1-6; 7 nucleotides align to TRBD1. The CDR3 covers 15 residues. Germline trimming cut 0 bases from V and 7 bases from J; bases unmatched to any gene: 4. The germline V gene encodes CDR1 SGDLS and CDR2 YYNGEE. CDR3 bases: TGTGCCAGCAGCGTAGGCGACAGGGTGAATTCACCCCTCCACTTT. Its translation: CASSVGDRVNSPLHF.

The chain links TRBV9 to TRBJ1-4, with 11 bases identical to TRBD1. The CDR3 loop spans 20 amino acids. Trimming took 3 bases from V and 7 from J; bases not matched to a gene: 20. CDR1 SGDLS and CDR2 YYNGEE come from the germline V gene. In DNA, the CDR3 is TGTGCCAGCAGCGCCACCCCCAGGATGGGGACAGGGGGGGGCGGTGAAAAACTGTTTTTT. It translates to CASSATPRMGTGGGGEKLFF.

In regard to this clone: The same CDR3 arises from other DNA sequences in this sample as well. The chain uses TRBV7-2 and TRBJ1-1; D is perhaps TRBD1 (6 bases). This CDR3 region has 14 residues. Germline CDR1 SGHTA, CDR2 FQGNSA. Between the trimmed V and J ends, which lost 5 bases and 5 bases, there was a span of 15 bases. The CDR3 bases are TGTGCCAGCAGCCTTAACAGGGCGGATACTGAAGCTTTCTTT. Protein sequence: CASSLNRADTEAFF.

The genes are TRBV30 and TRBJ1-5; no clear D. V was trimmed by 4 bases and J by 2 bases, leaving 12 bases between them. The CDR3 is made up of 14 amino acids. Germline values: CDR1 GTSNPN, CDR2 SVGIG (reference sequence). The CDR3 loop is CAWTSDFGNQPQHF. Here the CDR3 DNA reads TGTGCCTGGACTTCTGATTTTGGCAATCAGCCCCAGCATTTT.